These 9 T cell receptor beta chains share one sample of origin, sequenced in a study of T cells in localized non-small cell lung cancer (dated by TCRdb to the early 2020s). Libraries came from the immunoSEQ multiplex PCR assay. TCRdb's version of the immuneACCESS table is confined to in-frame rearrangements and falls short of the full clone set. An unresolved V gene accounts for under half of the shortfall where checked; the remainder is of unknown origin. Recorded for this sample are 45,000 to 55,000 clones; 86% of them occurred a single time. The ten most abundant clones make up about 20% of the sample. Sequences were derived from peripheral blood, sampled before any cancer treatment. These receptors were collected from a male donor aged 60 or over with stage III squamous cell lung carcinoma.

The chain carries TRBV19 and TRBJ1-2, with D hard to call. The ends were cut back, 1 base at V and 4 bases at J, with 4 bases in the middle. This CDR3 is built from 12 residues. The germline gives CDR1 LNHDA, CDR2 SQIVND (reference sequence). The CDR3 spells CASSIASYGYTF. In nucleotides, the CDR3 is TGTGCCAGTAGTATAGCGAGCTATGGCTACACCTTC.

CDR3 bases: TGCGCCAGCAGCTTGGGGGTTCCGGGCAGCGGGAACGGCTACGAGCAGTACTTC. Amino acid sequence: CASSLGVPGSGNGYEQYF. The V gene is TRBV5-1, the J gene TRBJ2-7; 7 bases map to TRBD2. Germline CDR1 and CDR2: SGHRS and YFSETQ. The CDR3 has 18 residues. V was pared by 0 bases and J by 3 bases, with 15 bases of the junction left unmatched.

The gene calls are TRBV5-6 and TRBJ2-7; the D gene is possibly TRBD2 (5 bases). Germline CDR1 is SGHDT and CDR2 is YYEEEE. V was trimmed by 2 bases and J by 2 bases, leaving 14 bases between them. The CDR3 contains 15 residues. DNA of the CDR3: TGTGCCAGCAGCTTTAAGGCGGGTCCCCCCTACGAGCAGTACTTC. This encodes CASSFKAGPPYEQYF.

The CDR3 bases are TGTGCCAGCAGCTCGGGGGGTACTAGCGGCGCTGAGCAGTTCTTC. Translation gives CASSSGGTSGAEQFF. This chain links TRBV5-4 with TRBJ2-1, with 8 bases fitting TRBD2. Germline values: CDR1 SGHNT, CDR2 YYREEE (reference sequence). The CDR3 runs 15 residues. The ends lost 3 bases at V and 9 bases at J; junction bases unmatched: 11.

The CDR3 DNA reads as TGTGCCAGCAGCCACAGGGGGAACTCTGGAAACACCATATATTTT. This gives the protein CASSHRGNSGNTIYF. This chain joins TRBV6-5 and TRBJ1-3; the match to TRBD1 covers 8 bases. Unmatched junction bases numbered 4, after V lost 6 bases and J lost 0 bases. The CDR3 is made up of 15 amino acids. The V gene's germline CDR1 is MNHEY and CDR2 SVGAGI.

The CDR3 spells CASSQDFPGNTEAFF. The CDR3 DNA reads TGCGCCAGCAGCCAAGACTTTCCAGGGAACACTGAAGCTTTCTTT. This chain links TRBV4-3 with TRBJ1-1; no clear D. V shed 0 bases and J shed 1 base, with 9 bases lying between them. The CDR3 consists of 15 residues. The germline V gene has CDR1 LGHNA and CDR2 YSLEER.

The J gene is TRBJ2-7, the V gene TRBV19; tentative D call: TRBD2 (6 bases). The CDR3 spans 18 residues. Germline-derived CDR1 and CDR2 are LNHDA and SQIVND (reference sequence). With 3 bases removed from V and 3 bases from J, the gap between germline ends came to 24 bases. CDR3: CASSIAQTGTEYGYEQYF. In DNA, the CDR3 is TGTGCCAGTAGTATCGCCCAAACCGGGACTGAGTATGGCTACGAGCAGTACTTC. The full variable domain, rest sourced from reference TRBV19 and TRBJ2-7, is DGGITQSPKYLFRKEGQNVTLSCEQNLNHDAMYWYRQDPGQGLRLIYYSQIVNDFQKGDIAEGYSVSREKKESFPLTVTSAQKNPTAFYLCASSIAQTGTEYGYEQYFGPGTRLTVT.

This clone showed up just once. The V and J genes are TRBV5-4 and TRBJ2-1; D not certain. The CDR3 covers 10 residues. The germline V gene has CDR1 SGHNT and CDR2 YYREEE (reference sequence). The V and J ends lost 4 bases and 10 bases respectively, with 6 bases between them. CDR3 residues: CASSPHEQFF. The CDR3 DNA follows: TGTGCCAGCAGCCCTCACGAGCAGTTCTTC.

The CDR3 sequence is CSVELVRNTEAFF. The CDR3 nucleotides are TGCAGCGTTGAGCTGGTGCGGAACACTGAAGCTTTCTTT. The chain joins TRBV29-1 to TRBJ1-1, with D uncertain. Germline V gene data show CDR1 as SQVTM and CDR2 as ANQGSEA. V lost 3 bases and J lost 1, with 9 bases in between. This CDR3 has 13 amino acids.